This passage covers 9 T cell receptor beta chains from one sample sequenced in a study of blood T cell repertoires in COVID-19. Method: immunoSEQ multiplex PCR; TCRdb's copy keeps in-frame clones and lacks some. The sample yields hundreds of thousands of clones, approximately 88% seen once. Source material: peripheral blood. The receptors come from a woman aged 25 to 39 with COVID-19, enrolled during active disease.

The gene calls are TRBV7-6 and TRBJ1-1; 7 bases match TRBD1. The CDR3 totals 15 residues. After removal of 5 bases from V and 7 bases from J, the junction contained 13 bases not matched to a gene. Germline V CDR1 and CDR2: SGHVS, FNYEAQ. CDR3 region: CASSATGTAFVEAFF. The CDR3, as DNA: TGTGCCAGCAGCGCTACCGGGACAGCCTTTGTTGAAGCTTTCTTT.

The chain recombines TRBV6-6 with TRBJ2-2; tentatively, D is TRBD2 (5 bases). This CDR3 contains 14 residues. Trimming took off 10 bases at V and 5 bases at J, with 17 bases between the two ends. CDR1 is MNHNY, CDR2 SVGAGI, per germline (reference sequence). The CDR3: CATPGVRGTGELFF. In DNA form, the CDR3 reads TGTGCCACCCCCGGTGTGAGAGGGACCGGGGAGCTGTTTTTT.

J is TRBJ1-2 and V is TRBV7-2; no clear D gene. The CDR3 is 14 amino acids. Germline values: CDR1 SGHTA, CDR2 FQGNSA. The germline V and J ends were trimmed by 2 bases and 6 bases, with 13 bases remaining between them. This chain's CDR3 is CASSLSAEGNGYTF. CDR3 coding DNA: TGTGCCAGCAGCTTATCTGCGGAAGGAAATGGCTACACCTTC.

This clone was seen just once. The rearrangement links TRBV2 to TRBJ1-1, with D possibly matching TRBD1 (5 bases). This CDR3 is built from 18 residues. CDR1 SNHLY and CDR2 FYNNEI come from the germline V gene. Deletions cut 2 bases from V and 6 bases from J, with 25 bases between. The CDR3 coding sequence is TGTGCCAGCAGTGAAAGGTTAGTGGTGAACATCAGGGTGGCTGAAGCTTTCTTT. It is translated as CASSERLVVNIRVAEAFF. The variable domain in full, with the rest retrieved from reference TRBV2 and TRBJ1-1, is EPEVTQTPSHQVTQMGQEVILRCVPISNHLYFYWYRQILGQKVEFLVSFYNNEISEKSEIFDDQFSVERPDGSNFTLKIRSTKLEDSAMYFCASSERLVVNIRVAEAFFGQGTRLTVV.

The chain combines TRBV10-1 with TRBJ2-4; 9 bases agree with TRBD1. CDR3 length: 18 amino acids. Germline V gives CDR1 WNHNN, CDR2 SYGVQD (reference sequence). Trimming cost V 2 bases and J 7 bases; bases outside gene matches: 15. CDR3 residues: CASSENPGTGRDRNIQYF. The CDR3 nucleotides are TGCGCCAGCAGTGAGAACCCGGGGACAGGGAGGGATCGTAACATTCAGTACTTC.

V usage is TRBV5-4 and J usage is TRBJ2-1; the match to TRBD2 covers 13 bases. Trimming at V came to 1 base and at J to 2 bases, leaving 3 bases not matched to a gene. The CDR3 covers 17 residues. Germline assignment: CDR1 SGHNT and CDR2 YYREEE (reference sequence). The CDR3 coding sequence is TGTGCCAGCAGCTTGCTCGGACTAGCGGGGGCCTACAATGAGCAGTTCTTC. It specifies CASSLLGLAGAYNEQFF.

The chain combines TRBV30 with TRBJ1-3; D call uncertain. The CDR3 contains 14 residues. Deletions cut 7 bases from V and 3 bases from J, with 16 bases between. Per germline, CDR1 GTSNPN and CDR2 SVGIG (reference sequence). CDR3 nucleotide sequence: TGTGCCTCCTCCTGGGAGGCTGTTGGAAACACCATATATTTT. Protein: CASSWEAVGNTIYF.

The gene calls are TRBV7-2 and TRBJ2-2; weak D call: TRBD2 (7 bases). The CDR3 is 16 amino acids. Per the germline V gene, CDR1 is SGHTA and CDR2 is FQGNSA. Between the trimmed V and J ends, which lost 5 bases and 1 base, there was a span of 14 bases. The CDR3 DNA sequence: TGTGCCAGCAGCACCAGGGGCGGGGGGAACACCGGGGAGCTGTTTTTT. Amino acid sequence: CASSTRGGGNTGELFF.

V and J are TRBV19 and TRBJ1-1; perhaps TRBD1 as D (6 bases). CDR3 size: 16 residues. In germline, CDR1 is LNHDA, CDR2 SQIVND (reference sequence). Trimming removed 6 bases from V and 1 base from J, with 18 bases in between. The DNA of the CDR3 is TGTGCCAGTAGCTGGGGGCGTAGGACAAAGAACACTGAAGCTTTCTTT. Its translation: CASSWGRRTKNTEAFF.